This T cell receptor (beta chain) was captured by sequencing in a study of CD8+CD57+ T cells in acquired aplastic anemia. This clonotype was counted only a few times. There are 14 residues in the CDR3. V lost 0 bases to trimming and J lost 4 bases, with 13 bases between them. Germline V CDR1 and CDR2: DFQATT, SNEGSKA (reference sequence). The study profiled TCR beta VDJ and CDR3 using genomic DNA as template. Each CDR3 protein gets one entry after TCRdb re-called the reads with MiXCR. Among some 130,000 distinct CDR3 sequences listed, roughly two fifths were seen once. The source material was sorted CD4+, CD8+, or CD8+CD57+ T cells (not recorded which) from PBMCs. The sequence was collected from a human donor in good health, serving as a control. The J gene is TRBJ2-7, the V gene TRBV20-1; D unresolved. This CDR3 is CSARDLQKEYEQYF. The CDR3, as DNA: TGCAGTGCTAGAGATTTACAGAAGGAGTACGAGCAGTACTTC.